The 12 T cell receptor beta chains given below trace back to one sample, sequenced in a study of shared clonotypes between healthy human individuals. Data came from immunoSEQ multiplex PCR; TCRdb stores just in-frame clones and leaves some out. The sample carries some 1 million clones, more than 60% recorded once. Material: memory CD4+ T cells sorted from blood. Subset meaning: CD45RA-negative fraction. These receptor sequences come from a man aged 18 to 30 in good health.

The J gene is TRBJ1-5, the V gene TRBV19; D uncertain. From germline, CDR1 is LNHDA and CDR2 SQIVND (reference sequence). CDR3 length: 16 amino acids. V was trimmed by 1 base and J by 5 bases, leaving 15 bases between them. The CDR3 spells CASSIGNARAHQPQHF. As DNA, the CDR3 is TGTGCCAGTAGTATAGGTAACGCTCGGGCTCATCAGCCCCAGCATTTT. Filled out from reference TRBV19 and TRBJ1-5, the complete variable domain reads DGGITQSPKYLFRKEGQNVTLSCEQNLNHDAMYWYRQDPGQGLRLIYYSQIVNDFQKGDIAEGYSVSREKKESFPLTVTSAQKNPTAFYLCASSIGNARAHQPQHFGDGTRLSIL.

The V call is TRBV6-1, the J call TRBJ1-4, with D possibly TRBD1 on 6 matching bases. Per germline, CDR1 MNHNS and CDR2 SASEGT. This CDR3 region has 15 residues. V was shortened by 5 bases and J by 4 bases, with 14 bases between the two germline ends. CDR3 residues: CASSSGQSRNEKLFF. The CDR3 DNA reads as TGTGCCAGCAGTAGCGGACAGAGCCGTAATGAAAAACTGTTTTTT.

The chain links TRBV6-5 to TRBJ1-1; TRBD1 matches at 7 bases. CDR3 length: 15 residues. Trimming cost V 5 bases and J 1 base; bases outside gene matches: 7. Germline V gives CDR1 MNHEY, CDR2 SVGAGI. Here the CDR3 DNA reads TGTGCCAGCAGTGCCCGACAGGGCAAGAACACTGAAGCTTTCTTT. Translated: CASSARQGKNTEAFF.

The V gene is TRBV29-1, the J gene TRBJ2-3; 15 bases agree with TRBD2. Losses at the gene ends were 8 bases for V and 5 bases for J; bases not matched to a gene: 11. Germline V CDR1 and CDR2: SQVTM, ANQGSEA. There are 16 residues in the CDR3. This chain's CDR3 is CSHSGLAGGSQDTQYF. CDR3 sequence (DNA): TGCAGCCACTCAGGACTAGCGGGAGGGTCACAAGATACGCAGTATTTT.

The chain recombines TRBV6-5 with TRBJ1-2; 9 bases are a match to TRBD1. Germline V gives CDR1 MNHEY, CDR2 SVGAGI. The CDR3 has 15 amino acids. J gave up 4 bases and V 0 bases, and 3 bases lay outside the gene matches. The CDR3 DNA reads TGTGCCAGCAGTTACTCGTCGACAGGGGGCTATGGCTACACCTTC. The encoded protein is CASSYSSTGGYGYTF.

This clone was picked up a small number of times. The J gene is TRBJ1-1, the V gene TRBV27; D is uncertain. Trimming took 6 bases from V and 1 from J, leaving 12 bases between them. Germline V gene lookup returns CDR1 MNHEY and CDR2 SMNVEV (reference sequence). The CDR3 is 14 amino acids. DNA for the CDR3: TGTGCCAGCAGCTCACCGGCGGGGAACACTGAAGCTTTCTTT. Residues: CASSSPAGNTEAFF.

The rearrangement joins TRBV2 to TRBJ1-5; D unresolved. This CDR3 comprises 15 residues. Trimming removed 3 bases from V and 0 bases from J, with 9 bases in between. Germline V lookup: CDR1 SNHLY, CDR2 FYNNEI. The CDR3 spells CASSDRLNSNQPQHF. The CDR3 coding sequence is TGTGCCAGCAGTGACCGGTTAAATAGCAATCAGCCCCAGCATTTT.

The J gene is TRBJ1-6, the V gene TRBV15; D uncertain. CDR1 and CDR2 (germline): LNHNV, YYDKDF (reference sequence). This CDR3 contains 15 residues. V lost 2 bases and J lost 2, with 7 bases in between. The CDR3 loop reads CATSRRETYNSPLHF. DNA for the CDR3: TGTGCCACCAGCAGACGGGAAACCTATAATTCACCCCTCCACTTT.

J is TRBJ1-4 and V is TRBV5-1, with 7 bases lining up with TRBD1. CDR3 length equals 14 residues. Germline CDR1 SGHRS, CDR2 YFSETQ. With V trimmed by 2 bases and J by 3 bases, 1 base remained unmatched. CDR3 amino acids: CASSFGQANEKLFF. The CDR3, as DNA: TGCGCCAGCAGCTTTGGACAGGCTAATGAAAAACTGTTTTTT.

This chain connects TRBV7-6 to TRBJ2-1; 8 nucleotides line up with TRBD1. CDR3 length: 15 amino acids. CDR1 is SGHVS, CDR2 FNYEAQ, per germline. V shed 3 bases, J shed 1 base, and the junction held 2 bases outside the gene matches. DNA of the CDR3: TGTGCCAGCAGCTTCGGACAGGGTTCCTACAATGAGCAGTTCTTC. This codes for CASSFGQGSYNEQFF.

The chain recombines TRBV5-1 with TRBJ2-5; 8 bases map to TRBD2. Trimming cost V 3 bases and J 5 bases; bases outside gene matches: 15. The CDR3 is made up of 17 amino acids. Germline CDR1 reads SGHRS; CDR2 reads YFSETQ. The CDR3: CASSSGVLVAGRETQYF. The CDR3 nucleotides read TGCGCCAGCAGCTCTGGTGTGTTAGTAGCGGGAAGGGAGACCCAGTACTTC.

This rearrangement joins TRBV28 to TRBJ1-1, with D uncertain. This CDR3 contains 12 residues. V was cut by 2 bases and J by 9 bases, with 10 bases left in between. The germline CDR1 and CDR2 sequences are MDHEN and SYDVKM. CDR3 sequence: CASSLMGGKAFF. DNA for the CDR3: TGTGCCAGCAGTTTAATGGGCGGGAAAGCTTTCTTT.